A selection of T cell receptor beta chains follows, all from one sample in a study of CD8 T cells in ankylosing spondylitis. From the 5' RACE reads, TCRdb called clonotypes with MiXCR, one entry per CDR3 protein. The table lists 350,000 to 450,000 distinct CDR3 sequences, 20% of them singletons. The sequencing sample was made of blood, either unsorted or a sorted T cell fraction (not recorded which). All receptors derive from a male donor with ankylosing spondylitis or in good health (not recorded which). Each CDR3 is given with its conserved first and last residue. The order of the fields is V gene, clone size, J gene, D gene, CDR3 DNA, CDR3 protein. D genes are given only for firm matches. Size is omitted from some rows. Given values are once, few, many or a class for expanded clones.

>TRBV2|few|TRBJ2-7|NA
TGTGCCAGCGATACCCGGGGGGGCACCGGCAGGGGGGAGCAGTACTTC
CASDTRGGTGRGEQYF
>TRBV4-1|NA|TRBJ2-4|NA
TGCGCCAGCAGCCAAGATCTCGAGGTCCTCAAAAACATTCAGTACTTC
CASSQDLEVLKNIQYF
>TRBV20-1|NA|TRBJ2-5|TRBD1
TGCAGTGCTAGACCAAAACAGGGGCAAGAGACCCAGTACTTC
CSARPKQGQETQYF
>TRBV4-1|few|TRBJ2-5|NA
TGCGCCAGCAGCCAAGTTTACCTCTGGAAAGAGACCCAGTACTTC
CASSQVYLWKETQYF
>TRBV20-1|few|TRBJ2-1|NA
TGCAGTGCTAGACCCCCAAGCTCCTACAATGAGCAGTTCTTC
CSARPPSSYNEQFF
>TRBV12-3/TRBV12-4|NA|TRBJ2-2|TRBD1
TGTGCCAGCAGGGAGTGGGACAGGGGCACCGGGGAGCTGTTTTTT
CASREWDRGTGELFF
>TRBV6-5|many|TRBJ2-7|TRBD1
TGTGCCAGCAGTTACCGGCCCGGACAGGGGGTCTACGAGCAGTACTTC
CASSYRPGQGVYEQYF
>TRBV12-3/TRBV12-4|NA|TRBJ2-2|NA
TGTGCCAGCAGTTTACCCGGACTGTCCGGGGAGCTGTTTTTT
CASSLPGLSGELFF
>TRBV3-1|NA|TRBJ1-1|NA
TGTGCCAGCAGCCAAGGGGGATGGGCGAACACTGAAGCTTTCTTT
CASSQGGWANTEAFF
>TRBV7-2|NA|TRBJ1-1|NA
TGTGCCAGCAGTTCTGGAGTCCGCTTAGGCGACACTGAAGCTTTCTTT
CASSSGVRLGDTEAFF
>TRBV11-2|NA|TRBJ2-3|NA
TGTGCCAGCAGCGAACTAGGACCGGCCACAGATACGCAGTATTTT
CASSELGPATDTQYF
>TRBV9|NA|TRBJ1-1|TRBD1
TGTGCCAGCAGCGTAGGACAGGGCTGGACTGAAGCTTTCTTT
CASSVGQGWTEAFF
>TRBV12-3/TRBV12-4|many|TRBJ2-3|NA
TGTGCCAGCAGCCCAACAAGGGATACGCAGTATTTT
CASSPTRDTQYF
>TRBV5-6|NA|TRBJ2-1|NA
TGTGCCAGCAGCCTAGGACAATCTATAAACAATGAGCAGTTCTTC
CASSLGQSINNEQFF